Detailed here is one T cell receptor (beta chain). The antigen is undetermined. The data are from a study of T cells in tuberculosis. General observations from the study: GEM motif frequencies gave around 67% accuracy; the GMM repertoire gave about 87%.

CDR3 size: 14 residues. Per germline, CDR1 MNHEY and CDR2 SVGAGI. V gave up 2 bases and J gave up 4 bases, with 9 bases separating them. The repertoire was sequenced with immunoSEQ multiplex PCR; TCRdb's copy has only in-frame clones and lacks some. The sample holds under 40,000 clones, roughly 94% seen once. Regarding time point: new active TB diagnosis, blood taken before or within 7 days of starting treatment. The source is an adult with tuberculosis. The V call is TRBV6-5, the J call TRBJ2-1, with D possibly being TRBD2 (5 bases). The sample was PBMCs, taken at tuberculosis diagnosis. CDR3 DNA sequence: TGTGCCAGCAGTTACGCTACTAGTTACAATGAGCAGTTCTTC. It translates to CASSYATSYNEQFF.